The next 24 T cell receptor beta chains were all read from a single sample in a study of T cell repertoires in MIS-A myocarditis. Sequencing was performed with immunoSEQ multiplex PCR; in TCRdb, only in-frame clones are kept and a portion is missing. This table holds around 6,100 clones, 78% found once. Sequenced: right inferior lung lobe tissue obtained at autopsy. These receptors came from a man younger than 35 with fulminant myocarditis from multisystem inflammatory syndrome in adults (MIS-A) after COVID-19.

This clone is classed as medium-sized (0.01 to 0.1%). The rearrangement uses TRBV5-4 and TRBJ1-2; D ambiguous. Germline V gene sequence: CDR1 SGHNT, CDR2 YYREEE (reference sequence). This CDR3 has 12 amino acids. Trimming removed 5 bases at V and 5 bases at J, with 10 bases between. The chain's CDR3 is CASSPKNYGYTF. The CDR3 coding sequence is TGTGCCAGCAGTCCCAAAAATTATGGCTACACCTTC.

The chain is built from TRBV5-5 and TRBJ2-7, with TRBD2 identical over 10 bases. CDR1 is SGHKS and CDR2 is YYEKEE in the germline V gene (reference sequence). CDR3 length equals 15 residues. The J segment lost 4 bases and the V segment lost 0 bases, leaving 4 bases of the junction unmatched. CDR3 region: CASSLALAGVYEQYF. The DNA for the CDR3 is TGTGCCAGCAGCTTGGCGCTAGCGGGGGTTTACGAGCAGTACTTC. The full variable domain, with the rest looked up from reference TRBV5-5 and TRBJ2-7, is DAGVTQSPTHLIKTRGQQVTLRCSPISGHKSVSWYQQVLGQGPQFIFQYYEKEERGRGNFPDRFSARQFPNYSSELNVNALLLGDSALYLCASSLALAGVYEQYFGPGTRLTVT.

This clone is categorized as medium-sized (0.01 to 0.1%). The same CDR3 can be traced to other DNA sequences in this sample. The chain employs TRBV2 and TRBJ2-2, with unresolved D. V lost 1 base to trimming and J lost 3 bases, with 6 bases between them. Germline V CDR1 and CDR2: SNHLY, FYNNEI. This CDR3 spans 14 amino acids. CDR3 nucleotide sequence: TGTGCCAGCAGTGAAGAGGCAGACACCGGGGAGCTGTTTTTT. Amino acids: CASSEEADTGELFF.

The chain couples TRBV6-2 or TRBV6-3 to TRBJ1-6, with D perhaps TRBD1 (5 bases). V was trimmed by 2 bases and J by 8 bases, leaving 10 bases between them. The CDR3 consists of 14 residues. The germline gives CDR1 MNHEY, CDR2 SVGEGT. The CDR3: CASSYRPGHSPLHF. The CDR3, as DNA: TGTGCCAGCAGTTACCGCCCAGGGCATTCACCCCTCCACTTT.

By share, this clone ranks as hyperexpanded. The sample carries other DNA sequences with the same CDR3. CDR3 in DNA: TGTGCCAGTAGTACCGGGACCGCAAGCAATCAGCCCCAGCATTTT. Translating it yields CASSTGTASNQPQHF. This rearrangement joins TRBV19 to TRBJ1-5, with a weak D call TRBD1 (5 bases). The CDR3 totals 15 residues. V lost 4 bases to trimming and J lost 1 base, with 11 bases between them. Germline V gene sequence: CDR1 LNHDA, CDR2 SQIVND (reference sequence).

The genes are TRBV9 and TRBJ1-1, with a tentative D call TRBD1 (6 bases). Germline values: CDR1 SGDLS, CDR2 YYNGEE. Trimming took off 5 bases at V and 5 bases at J, with 16 bases between the two ends. There are 14 residues in the CDR3. The CDR3 DNA is TGTGCCAGCAGTAACCCGGGACACTTTACTGAAGCTTTCTTT. The encoded protein is CASSNPGHFTEAFF.

This chain joins TRBV15 and TRBJ1-6; D is perhaps TRBD1 (5 bases). Germline V lookup: CDR1 LNHNV, CDR2 YYDKDF (reference sequence). V lost 4 bases, J lost 9 bases, and 13 bases lay in between. CDR3 size: 14 residues. CDR3: CATSTGGDGSPLHF. In DNA, the CDR3 is TGTGCCACCAGCACGGGGGGGGACGGTTCACCCCTCCACTTT.

The rearrangement uses TRBV27 and TRBJ1-1; D is ambiguous. The CDR3 extends over 15 amino acids. Trimming cost V 3 bases and J 3 bases, with 14 bases left between them. Looked up from germline, CDR1 is MNHEY and CDR2 is SMNVEV (reference sequence). The CDR3 DNA reads as TGTGCCAGCAGTTTGGCCCCGGGTATGGACACTGAAGCTTTCTTT. This sequence encodes CASSLAPGMDTEAFF.

This sequence joins TRBV11-2 and TRBJ2-3; D is possibly TRBD1 (5 bases). The CDR3 extends over 14 amino acids. The germline V gene has CDR1 SGHAT and CDR2 FQNNGV. The V end was cut by 1 base, the J end by 8 bases, with 13 bases between. CDR3 region: CASSLGPVRGTQYF. The CDR3 DNA follows: TGTGCCAGCAGCTTAGGGCCAGTTAGGGGTACGCAGTATTTT.

The V and J genes are TRBV21-1 and TRBJ2-2; the DNA was not used to check the table's D call, TRBD2. TRBV21-1 has pseudogene status. The CDR3 is made up of 18 amino acids. Here the CDR3 DNA reads TGTGCCAGCAGGATTGGGACTAGCCCGGGATGGAGCACCGGGGAGCTGTTTTTT. Translated: CASRIGTSPGWSTGELFF.

The rearrangement joins TRBV27 to TRBJ1-1; D possibly corresponds to TRBD1 (5 bases). The CDR3 loop spans 15 amino acids. V shed 0 bases and J shed 0 bases, with 8 bases lying between them. In germline, CDR1 is MNHEY, CDR2 SMNVEV (reference sequence). CDR3 in amino acids: CASSLSGGLNTEAFF. DNA of the CDR3: TGTGCCAGCAGTTTATCCGGGGGTCTGAACACTGAAGCTTTCTTT.

V gene TRBV4-2 combines with J gene TRBJ2-6; maybe TRBD1 (6 bases). Trimming took 3 bases from V and 0 from J, leaving 12 bases between them. The CDR3 has 17 amino acids. Germline assignment: CDR1 LGHNA and CDR2 YNFKEQ. The CDR3 nucleotides are TGTGCCAGCAGCCAGTTTACAGGGACCTCTGGGGCCAACGTCCTGACTTTC. Amino acid sequence: CASSQFTGTSGANVLTF.

This sequence joins TRBV18 and TRBJ2-2; D is unresolved. Trimming removed 0 bases from V and 0 bases from J, with 14 bases in between. Germline lookup yields CDR1 KGHSH and CDR2 LQKENI. The CDR3 loop spans 18 amino acids. CDR3 residues: CASSPPLGSWANTGELFF. The CDR3 coding sequence is TGTGCCAGCTCACCACCGTTGGGGTCCTGGGCGAACACCGGGGAGCTGTTTTTT.

The V and J genes are TRBV7-9 and TRBJ2-3, with 8 nucleotides matching TRBD2. The CDR3 totals 14 residues. J was trimmed by 1 base and V by 5 bases; bases with no gene match: 2. Per germline, CDR1 SEHNR and CDR2 FQNEAQ (reference sequence). CDR3 bases: TGTGCCAGCAGCCCGACTAGCGGCACAGATACGCAGTATTTT. Amino acid sequence: CASSPTSGTDTQYF. Using reference TRBV7-9 and TRBJ2-3 for the parts outside the CDR3, the full variable domain is DTGVSQNPRHKITKRGQNVTFRCDPISEHNRLYWYRQTLGQGPEFLTYFQNEAQLEKSRLLSDRFSAERPKGSFSTLEIQRTEQGDSAMYLCASSPTSGTDTQYFGPGTRLTVL.

The rearrangement uses TRBV2 and TRBJ2-3, with TRBD2 matching 8 bases. The CDR3 is made up of 16 amino acids. Trimming cost V 8 bases and J 1 base; bases outside gene matches: 11. Germline V gene data show CDR1 as SNHLY and CDR2 as FYNNEI. The CDR3, as DNA: TGTGCCAGCTCGCCGGTAGCGGGGCCTCGCACAGATACGCAGTATTTT. This gives the protein CASSPVAGPRTDTQYF.

The CDR3 reads CASLRLRYYNEQFF. The CDR3 nucleotides read TGTGCCAGTCTACGCCTCAGGTACTACAATGAGCAGTTCTTC. This chain joins TRBV5-6 and TRBJ2-1; the D is unclear. CDR1 is SGHDT and CDR2 is YYEEEE in the germline V gene. The CDR3 has 14 residues. Trimming removed 8 bases from V and 3 bases from J, with 15 bases in between.

The rearrangement joins TRBV5-1 to TRBJ2-2; D gene ambiguous. V was clipped by 0 bases and J by 0 bases, with 9 bases between them. This CDR3 comprises 16 residues. CDR1 and CDR2 (germline): SGHRS, YFSETQ. The CDR3 DNA is TGCGCCAGCAGCTTGGTAGGGCTTCCGAACACCGGGGAGCTGTTTTTT. This translates into CASSLVGLPNTGELFF.

This clone was observed a few times. This chain links TRBV4-1 with TRBJ1-4; weak D call: TRBD1 (5 bases). Germline V gene sequence: CDR1 MGHRA, CDR2 YSYEKL. V dropped 8 bases and J dropped 6 bases, with 13 bases sitting between them. CDR3 length: 13 amino acids. The CDR3 DNA follows: TGCGCCAGCGGGACCTCCGAAGATGAAAAACTGTTTTTT. Residues: CASGTSEDEKLFF.

The chain employs TRBV19 and TRBJ2-5; the match to TRBD1 covers 7 bases. V dropped 3 bases and J dropped 4; count of bases not matched to a gene: 14. Germline V gene lookup returns CDR1 LNHDA and CDR2 SQIVND (reference sequence). The CDR3 contains 17 residues. The CDR3, as DNA: TGTGCCAGTAGTATCTCGGGCCCGGGACAGTGGACAGAGACCCAGTACTTC. As protein: CASSISGPGQWTETQYF.

The chain combines TRBV7-8 with TRBJ2-1, with D uncertain. From germline, CDR1 is SGHVS and CDR2 FQNEAQ. The CDR3 spans 12 residues. V lost 2 bases to trimming and J lost 7 bases, with 6 bases between them. Here the CDR3 DNA reads TGTGCCAGCAGCTTATTAATAAATGAGCAGTTCTTC. Residues: CASSLLINEQFF.

This clone was seen only a few times. The J gene is TRBJ1-5, the V gene TRBV27; D remains ambiguous. Germline V gives CDR1 MNHEY, CDR2 SMNVEV (reference sequence). The CDR3 extends over 17 amino acids. V was pared by 6 bases and J by 0 bases, with 18 bases between. Here the CDR3 reads CASSPRAIPDSNQPQHF. CDR3 nucleotides: TGTGCCAGCAGCCCCCGGGCCATCCCCGATAGCAATCAGCCCCAGCATTTT.

This clone was detected once. This chain joins TRBV5-6 and TRBJ2-7, with D unclear. Trimming removed 0 bases at V and 4 bases at J, with 5 bases between. Germline lookup yields CDR1 SGHDT and CDR2 YYEEEE. There are 12 residues in the CDR3. This CDR3 is CASSLGTYEQYF. The DNA of the CDR3 is TGTGCCAGCAGCTTGGGAACTTACGAGCAGTACTTC.

This clone was seen a few times. CDR3 loop: CASSLDGAAVRTEAFF. The DNA for the CDR3 is TGTGCCAGCAGCCTTGATGGGGCCGCCGTACGCACTGAAGCTTTCTTT. The chain links TRBV11-2 to TRBJ1-1; perhaps TRBD1 as D (5 bases). Germline loops: CDR1 SGHAT, CDR2 FQNNGV. The CDR3 spans 16 residues. V was pared by 5 bases and J by 4 bases, with 20 bases between.

The chain has TRBV2 and TRBJ1-6, with D possibly matching TRBD1 (5 bases). The CDR3 is made up of 12 amino acids. The germline V and J ends were trimmed by 8 bases and 8 bases, with 10 bases remaining between them. Germline CDR1 reads SNHLY; CDR2 reads FYNNEI. The CDR3 sequence: CASGTGYSPLHF. CDR3 bases: TGTGCCAGCGGGACGGGATATTCACCCCTCCACTTT.